Below, one TCR beta chain is given with its context. This clone was observed a handful of times. Its cognate antigen has yet to be identified. No base qualities exist here, and no much larger clone lies one base off it. Relative to germline, V is 0 bases shorter and J is 0 bases shorter, with 10 bases between their ends. The CDR3 spans 16 residues, from the cysteine through the phenylalanine. Just the 48-base CDR3 DNA is kept, in frame starting at base 1. Reading the germline V gene gives CDR1 SGHRS and CDR2 YFSETQ. This sample is drawn from a study of cytomegalovirus exposure and HLA in healthy donors (dated by TCRdb to 2016 to 2017). Looking at the study overall: An earlier analysis of some 620 of the donors reported approximately 280 Gb of sequence data and 90 million to 120 million unique TCR beta sequences obtained from about 179 million T cells. The study was designed to test whether signatures of past pathogen exposure could be identified by cataloging public T cell receptors. Of the roughly 410 genotyped donors, 65% to 90% were placed in the genetic ancestry cluster associated with self-reported Caucasian donors. HLA typing included class I and class II loci at four-digit resolution. The number of donors typed differed by locus, with about 629-630 for A, B, C, DRB1 and DQB1, roughly 520 for DQA1, about 610 for DPA1, and 400 to 490 for DPB1. Among about 370 genotyped donors of the cohort, an average of around 220,000 unique TCR beta nucleotide sequences was sequenced per donor, of which 15% to 20% were non-productive. In a later analysis, previously published TCR beta repertoires from 666 donors were re-analyzed and high-resolution HLA genotyping was added so that TCR occurrence patterns could be studied. Donor age, sex, ethnicity and CMV serostatus were compiled alongside the repertoire data. In the later analysis, no new phenotypic data were used to find candidate immune exposures; instead, reliance was placed on TCR beta sequences and their occurrence across donors. The study combined high-throughput TCR immunosequencing, statistical association of individual TCRs with disease status, and machine learning to predict cytomegalovirus infection status. To decide whether each TCR beta V gene segment behaved as functional or pseudogenic, an earlier analysis of some 600 of the donors relied on high-throughput TCR beta sequencing. About five DR-DQ haplotypes were treated as single units for association and clustering because of strong linkage in the cohort. In addition to the first cohort of 666 subjects, a separate validation cohort of over 90 different subjects was used. The study used immunosequencing to profile the T cell repertoires of approximately 650 subjects and linked those repertoires to cytomegalovirus serostatus. Genome-wide SNP genotypes for about 60% of the roughly 670 donors were used in a later genetic analysis, which treated that subset as a discovery cohort. Every discovery cohort repertoire had been produced on one sequencing platform. An early release that covered about 600 HLA-typed donors contained approximately 290 gigabases of sequencing data and about 84 million unique TCR sequences. The study at large found these results: Roughly uniform sequencing depth across donors was assumed in presence/absence analyses, although this assumption may not hold. Most CMV-associated TCR beta chains appeared to be HLA-restricted in a later analysis, and the HLA associations seemed to be driven largely by CMV exposure. Because HLA typing was missing for some donors at each locus, association tests included only the typed subset. An earlier analysis of 587 of the donors showed that most TCR beta V segments appeared in productive rearrangements either about 87% or about 30% of the time, which broadly matched IMGT annotations. Most TCR sequences were observed very rarely across donors, whereas some public TCRs were present in many individuals. For the cohort, immune exposure information was limited to CMV serostatus. In vitro tests confirmed that a few of the cytomegalovirus-associated TCR beta chains recognize cytomegalovirus antigens. Specific HLA alleles were associated with 15,000 to 20,000 TCR beta sequences at a false discovery rate of 0.05 in a later analysis. A further reported finding was that TCR beta sequences accurately predicted the HLA-A and HLA-B alleles for most subjects in the first cohort. Some IMGT-functional V segments, including TRBV6-2 and TRBV6-3, could not be told apart with the 87-base-pair reads, so those segments were excluded. An association between a missense DCLRE1C variant and V-gene and J-gene trimming of TCR beta chains was found in a later genetic analysis and replicated in an independent cohort. Only TCR beta chains were sequenced in this cohort, and the absence of alpha or paired-chain data limited detectable features. In a later analysis, HLA-associated TCR beta chains showed more clonal expansion and lower generation probabilities than non-associated chains that were equally common. The study listed approximately 160 TCR beta chains as associated with cytomegalovirus. In a later analysis, several top co-occurrence clusters were reported to appear linked to parvovirus B19, influenza, CMV and Epstein-Barr virus. The authors suggested that the approach could potentially be extended to other disease states and immunological phenotypes. A cluster of highly shared sequence variants was judged likely to represent a technical artifact of the sequencing pipeline. In a later genetic analysis, fewer N-insertions in productive TCRs were reported among donors in an Asian-associated ancestry cluster than the roughly 700-donor mean. Cytomegalovirus status was reported to be diagnosed by the classifier with high specificity and sensitivity in both the original and validation cohorts. When HLA alleles, especially DR and DQ, strongly co-occurred, TCR associations were difficult to assign to individual alleles. Because counts were too low, around 17 rarely observed V segments, including chromosome 9 orphons, were left out of the earlier analysis of approximately 500 of the donors. In a later analysis, TCR association rates were found to vary across HLA loci, with the most associated TCRs seen for DRB1 alleles and the fewest for HLA-C alleles. Correlated functional status among segregating V segments might reflect linkage disequilibrium, but an unknown experimental factor could not be ruled out.

The library relied on the immunoSEQ multiplex PCR assay. For the multiplex PCR, a mixture combining 60 forward primers for TCR Vbeta segments and 13 reverse primers for TCR Jbeta segments was used. The CDR3 region of rearranged TCR beta genes was amplified from genomic DNA by a multiplex PCR assay. The amplified TCR beta libraries were sequenced on the Illumina HiSeq System as 87-base-pair reads. The authors processed their data as follows. A later analysis tallied 80 million to 95 million unique TCR beta chains across the 700 or so repertoires, and around 12 million of those chains were shared by two or more donors. A nearest-neighbor algorithm error-corrected the raw reads and collapsed the reads into unique sequences, merging closely related sequences to remove PCR and sequencing errors. Alignment of CDR3 sequences to IMGT reference sequences was used to assign V, D and J gene segments. For a sequence to be retained, at least a six-nucleotide match to both a V gene segment and a J gene segment was required. A rearrangement counted as productive if the CDR3 had no stop codons and remained in frame with V and J, and every other rearrangement counted as non-productive. CDR3 was defined according to IMGT convention as the region running from the second conserved V-encoded cysteine to the conserved J-encoded phenylalanine. The earlier analysis of roughly 590 of the donors excluded any sequence lacking an unambiguous match to a single V gene segment. In an earlier analysis of approximately 560 of the donors, a V segment was called functional when productive rearrangements were above 56.7%, and segregating when the standard deviation between donors exceeded 5%. To diagnose cytomegalovirus status from the catalog of TCR beta chain sequences, a statistical classification framework was built. V and J gene assignment, in a later analysis, came from comparing TCR nucleotide sequences with IMGT/GENE-DB human TR gene sequences. The TCRdist pipeline was used in a later analysis to assign CDR3 sequences and most-parsimonious VDJ recombination scenarios. In a later analysis, each TCR beta chain was defined by its CDR3 amino acid sequence together with its V-gene family, and reads without a unique V-gene family were excluded. In a later analysis, 450 to 600 highly shared, low-generation-probability nucleotide sequences were removed to address suspected cross-contamination and a sequencing artifact. For each public chain, a later analysis derived a clonal expansion index from normalized ranks of inferred template counts within each repertoire. A later analysis computed generation probabilities with a VDJ recombination model fitted to out-of-frame rearrangements, and checked the results against IGoR. In a later analysis, TCR-TCR, TCR-HLA and TCR-CMV co-occurrence was scored with hypergeometric tests, and a repertoire-size bias correction was applied to TCR pairs. A later analysis estimated false discovery rates by permuting HLA or CMV assignments 20 times. A later analysis grouped co-occurring TCRs with DBSCAN, adding TCRdist sequence similarity when clustering within HLA-allele-positive subsets. Co-occurrence clustering excluded repertoires with fewer than 30,000 or more than 120,000 public chains, plus five with anomalous nucleotide sharing. TCRdb limited this immuneACCESS table to in-frame rearrangements with V and J called. A share of clones is missing; checked studies link under half to unresolved V genes, and the rest is unexplained. D and trimming were read from the DNA, whereas the V and J calls and clone size are those reported in that table. This sample gives 140,000 or so clones in total; about 74% of them show up just once. The top ten hold roughly 4.5% of the sample.

The cohort consisted of approximately 690 healthy bone marrow donors. All cohort members were sampled while nominally healthy, although unrecorded immune exposures were likely present. The donor tested CMV seropositive and was one of the 289 seropositive cohort members. A peripheral blood sample was collected from each donor, and TCR beta sequencing was performed on peripheral blood mononuclear cells. The Qiagen DNeasy Blood Extraction Kit was used to extract genomic DNA from the blood cell samples. Material: PBMCs. Recombination linked TRBV5-1 to TRBJ2-1; no confident D gene assignment can be made. The sequence was collected from a man aged 18 to 35 in good health and CMV-seropositive. In nucleotide form, the sequence is TGCGCCAGCAGCTTGGGAAGGCGGAGCTCCTACAATGAGCAGTTCTTC. The resulting protein is CASSLGRRSSYNEQFF.